A selection of T cell receptor beta chains follows, all from one sample in a study of T cell repertoires in cytomegalovirus infection. No antigens are known for them. Each CDR3 protein gets one entry after TCRdb re-called the reads with MiXCR. The data contain fewer than 1,000,000 distinct CDR3 sequences, less than 40% of them singletons. The sequencing here drew on cultured CD8+ T cells from PBMCs, taken from culture after CMV antigen stimulation. The receptor source for this set is a human donor in good health (CMV status not recorded). Some clones in this sample may be carry-over from other donors' samples. The CDR3 runs from the conserved cysteine through the conserved F or W. D genes are given only for firm matches. Where a row states a size, it is once, few, many or the class of an expanded clone; other rows omit it.

v_gene	j_gene	d_gene	abundance	CDR3nt	CDR3aa
TRBV7-3	TRBJ2-1	-	-	TGTGTCAGCAGCGGTAGGGATAGCTCCTACAATGAGCAGTTCTTC	CVSSGRDSSYNEQFF
TRBV27	TRBJ2-7	-	-	TGTGCCAGCAGCCGGATAGGGAGCGAGCAGTACTTC	CASSRIGSEQYF
TRBV7-9	TRBJ1-1	-	many	TGTGCCAGCAGCCCCACGCATACCCGACAGACCACTGAAGCTTTCTTT	CASSPTHTRQTTEAFF
TRBV6-8	TRBJ2-3	-	once	TGTGCCAGCAGTTACTATTTGTCAGACACAGATACGCAGTATTTT	CASSYYLSDTDTQYF
TRBV7-6	TRBJ2-7	TRBD1	few	TGTGCCAGCAGCTTATCGGAGACAGGGGGTTCGAACGAGCAGTACTTC	CASSLSETGGSNEQYF
TRBV4-3	TRBJ2-1	-	-	TGCGCCAGCAGCGACCGGGCCGGGGGTGAGCAGTTCTTC	CASSDRAGGEQFF
TRBV6-1	TRBJ2-3	-	few	TGTGCCAGCATCACTGAGTTGGGGGGCTTCACAGATACGCAGTATTTT	CASITELGGFTDTQYF
TRBV9	TRBJ1-6	-	-	TGTGCCGGCAGCGTAGATCCGTGGGAACGAGATTCACCCCTCCACTTT	CAGSVDPWERDSPLHF
TRBV7-9	TRBJ1-4	TRBD1	-	TGTGCCAGCAGCCACAGACAGGGTGAAAAACTGTTTTTT	CASSHRQGEKLFF
TRBV7-6	TRBJ2-6	TRBD1	-	TGTGCCAGCAGCCCTAGGACAGGAGTTTTGACTGGGGCCAACGTCCTGACTTTC	CASSPRTGVLTGANVLTF
TRBV27	TRBJ1-5	-	-	TGTGCCAGCAGGCCTGCGGGGGGCGAGGGCAATCAGCCCCAGCATTTT	CASRPAGGEGNQPQHF
TRBV24-1	TRBJ2-1	-	-	TGTGCCACCAGTGAGATGGACGGCAGGACATCCTACAATGAGCAGTTCTTC	CATSEMDGRTSYNEQFF
TRBV13	TRBJ1-1	-	-	TGTGCCAGCAGCTGGACACGCAACACTGAAGCTTTCTTT	CASSWTRNTEAFF
TRBV6-2/TRBV6-3	TRBJ1-1	TRBD1	few	TGTGCCAGCAGTCGCGGGACAGAGAACACTGAAGCTTTCTTT	CASSRGTENTEAFF